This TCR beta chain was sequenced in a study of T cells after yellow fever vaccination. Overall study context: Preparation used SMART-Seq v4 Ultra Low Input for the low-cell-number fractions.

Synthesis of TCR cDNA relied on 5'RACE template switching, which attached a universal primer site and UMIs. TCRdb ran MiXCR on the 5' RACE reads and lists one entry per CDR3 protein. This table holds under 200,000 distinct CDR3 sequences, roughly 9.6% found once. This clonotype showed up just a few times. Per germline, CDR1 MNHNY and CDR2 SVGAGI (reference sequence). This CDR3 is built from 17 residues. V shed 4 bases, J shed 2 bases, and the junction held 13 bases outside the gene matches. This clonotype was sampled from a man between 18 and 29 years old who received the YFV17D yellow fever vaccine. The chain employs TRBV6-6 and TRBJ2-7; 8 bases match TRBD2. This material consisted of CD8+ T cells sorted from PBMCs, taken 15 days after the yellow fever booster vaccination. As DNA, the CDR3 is TGTGCCAGCAGTTTCACGCCTAGTAGCGGGGTCGCCTACGAGCAGTACGTC. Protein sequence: CASSFTPSSGVAYEQYV.